Sequencing of this T cell receptor beta chain was carried out in a study of blood T cells in healthy people across ages. Study background: About one barcoded TCR beta cDNA was captured per two T cells. General study points: Strong correlation linked observed beta diversity and percent naive T cells. Total diversity from one million sequenced T cells was likely underestimated.

Every donor gave about 9 milliliters of peripheral blood. The second PCR ran 7 to 11 cycles with a sample-barcoded 5' primer and J-beta primers. TCRdb re-derived calls from the 5' RACE reads in MiXCR, one entry per CDR3 protein. The sample comprises 1.5 million or so distinct CDR3 sequences, roughly 43% of which are singletons, and around 4% rests with the top ten. In the case of this clonotype: The antigen remains undetermined.

Trimming took off 6 bases at V and 4 bases at J, with 19 bases between the two ends. CDR3 length: 16 residues. Germline CDR1 and CDR2: SGDLS and YYNGEE. The genes are TRBV9 and TRBJ2-2, with D maybe TRBD1 (6 bases). The source of this sequence is a woman under 30 in good health. Sequencing used blood. In DNA, the CDR3 is TGTGCCAGCACGAACACAGGGTATGGTATCACCGGGGAGCTGTTTTTT. Protein: CASTNTGYGITGELFF.